Detailed here is one T cell receptor (beta chain). These data are taken from a study of technical replicates of blood from several donors. The CDR3 loop spans 15 amino acids. Germline assignment: CDR1 WNHNN and CDR2 SYGVQD (reference sequence). Trimming cost V 5 bases and J 1 base; bases outside gene matches: 5. The assay was immunoSEQ multiplex PCR, and TCRdb's table has in-frame clones only and misses some. The table has 62,000 or so clones, around nine tenths seen once. Sequencing was done on a sample of PBMCs. The source of this sequence is a human donor in good health. Some clones in this sample may be carry-over from other donors' samples. The chain uses TRBV10-1 and TRBJ1-5; 7 nucleotides agree with TRBD1. CDR3 DNA: TGCGCCAGCAGTACCGACAGGGAAAGCAATCAGCCCCAGCATTTT. Residues: CASSTDRESNQPQHF.